One and the same sample provided the 6 T cell receptor beta chains below, sequenced in a study of cytomegalovirus exposure and HLA in healthy donors. PCR was performed using 60 Vbeta and 13 Jbeta primers. Clones were read by immunoSEQ multiplex PCR, and TCRdb kept only the in-frame ones, dropping some. Of around 110,000 clones in the sample, roughly 80% were seen once. What was sequenced was PBMCs. The source of these receptors is a man younger than 45 in good health and CMV-seropositive.

This clone was seen once. This chain joins TRBV18 and TRBJ2-7; 10 bases align to TRBD1. The germline CDR1 and CDR2 sequences are KGHSH and LQKENI. The trim removed 6 bases at V and 5 bases at J, leaving 1 base unmatched. The CDR3 consists of 12 residues. The CDR3 nucleotides read TGTGCCAGCTCGACAGGGGGCGACGAGCAGTACGTC. This encodes CASSTGGDEQYV.

The chain combines TRBV10-2 with TRBJ2-7; the match to TRBD1 covers 10 bases. CDR3 length: 14 amino acids. V shed 8 bases and J 2 bases; nucleotides not matched to a gene: 6. Germline lookup yields CDR1 WSHSY and CDR2 SAAADI. In DNA form, the CDR3 reads TGCGCCAGCGGGAAAGGACAGGGGGCCTACGAGCAGTACGTC. Translating it yields CASGKGQGAYEQYV.

With respect to this clone: No conserved phenylalanine or tryptophan ends this CDR3, so it is likely a read error. The chain carries TRBV7-8 and TRBJ2-4; TRBD1 might be the D (5 bases). In germline, CDR1 is SGHVS, CDR2 FQNEAQ. V was pared by 0 bases and J by 1 base, with 7 bases between. The CDR3 consists of 15 residues. This CDR3 is CASSLARVAKNIQYL. CDR3 DNA: TGTGCCAGCAGCTTAGCCAGGGTGGCCAAAAACATTCAGTACCTC.

This chain connects TRBV9 to TRBJ1-4, with TRBD1 matching over 12 bases. Germline CDR1 reads SGDLS; CDR2 reads YYNGEE. J was trimmed by 2 bases and V by 3 bases; bases with no gene match: 5. This CDR3 comprises 17 residues. Here the CDR3 DNA reads TGTGCCAGCAGCGCCCGGGACAGGGGGCCGACTAATGAAAAACTGTTTTTT. Its protein product is CASSARDRGPTNEKLFF.

The V gene is TRBV5-4, the J gene TRBJ2-3; tentatively, D is TRBD1 (7 bases). Deletions cut 4 bases from V and 2 bases from J, with 17 bases between. Germline V lookup: CDR1 SGHNT, CDR2 YYREEE (reference sequence). The CDR3 spans 16 residues. CDR3 DNA sequence: TGTGCCAGCAGCCCGGGGGACAGAAAAAACACAGATACGCAGTATTTT. Amino acid sequence: CASSPGDRKNTDTQYF.

V usage is TRBV2 and J usage is TRBJ2-2, with 14 bases matching TRBD2. The ends lost 6 bases at V and 6 bases at J; junction bases unmatched: 3. The CDR3 loop spans 15 amino acids. Germline V gives CDR1 SNHLY, CDR2 FYNNEI. CDR3: CASRGLAGEAGELFF. The CDR3 coding sequence is TGTGCCAGCAGGGGACTAGCGGGAGAGGCCGGGGAGCTGTTTTTT. The variable domain in full, completed from reference TRBV2 and TRBJ2-2, reads EPEVTQTPSHQVTQMGQEVILRCVPISNHLYFYWYRQILGQKVEFLVSFYNNEISEKSEIFDDQFSVERPDGSNFTLKIRSTKLEDSAMYFCASRGLAGEAGELFFGEGSRLTVL.